This T cell receptor (beta chain) was profiled in a study of T cell repertoires in ileal Crohn's disease. Study results and limitations: Active smokers at surgery had more clonal expansions than non-smokers. All patients with clonality above 26.8% had endoscopic recurrence.

Documented time point: proximal margin of the surgical specimen (macroscopically non-inflamed). Trimming at V came to 3 bases and at J to 0 bases, leaving 5 bases not matched to a gene. Germline CDR1 reads MGHRA; CDR2 reads YSYEKL. This CDR3 contains 15 residues. Notes on this clone: Its antigen remains unknown.

Method: immunoSEQ multiplex PCR; TCRdb's copy keeps in-frame clones and lacks some. The sample consists of about 5,700 clones, around 78% of them appearing once. Sequencing was done on a sample of ileal tissue. The V and J genes are TRBV4-1 and TRBJ2-7; 7 positions agree with TRBD1. The receptor's source is an adult with Crohn's disease. Here the CDR3 reads CASSHLQGPSYEQYF. CDR3 sequence (DNA): TGCGCCAGCAGCCATTTACAGGGGCCCTCCTACGAGCAGTACTTC.